These 6 T cell receptor beta chains were sequenced from one sample in a study of T cell responses to AZD1222 COVID-19 vaccine. Here immunoSEQ multiplex PCR was the method, and the copy in TCRdb shows in-frame clones only, minus some. The sample holds roughly 80,000 clones, 90% seen once. Sequences were derived from peripheral blood, sampled 28 days after the second AZD1222 dose. Receptor source: an adult who received the AZD1222 COVID-19 vaccine.

J is TRBJ2-1 and V is TRBV3-1 (or the pseudogene TRBV3-2), with 9 positions matching TRBD2. V trimming: 0 bases; J trimming: 7 bases; junction bases outside the gene matches: 7. Germline V gives CDR1 LGHDT, CDR2 YNNKEL (reference sequence). CDR3 size: 16 residues. The CDR3 bases are TGTGCCAGCAGCCAAGAACATGGGACTAGCAAGAATGAGCAGTTCTTC. Amino acid sequence: CASSQEHGTSKNEQFF.

The V and J genes are TRBV2 and TRBJ1-1; weak D call: TRBD1 (5 bases). Germline V gives CDR1 SNHLY, CDR2 FYNNEI. The CDR3 contains 13 residues. V lost 7 bases and J 4 bases, leaving 13 bases between the germline ends. The CDR3 loop reads CASNRDGGTEAFF. The CDR3 DNA follows: TGTGCCAGCAACCGGGACGGGGGCACTGAAGCTTTCTTT.

The chain recombines TRBV29-1 with TRBJ1-2; TRBD1 matches 7 bases. V shed 7 bases and J 6 bases; nucleotides not matched to a gene: 5. From germline, CDR1 is SQVTM and CDR2 ANQGSEA. The CDR3 runs 11 residues. Here the CDR3 DNA reads TGCAGCGAAAAAACAGGGGATGGCTACACCTTC. It is translated as CSEKTGDGYTF.

CDR3 in amino acids: CASSQRGTSQHEQFF. CDR3 in DNA: TGTGCCAGCAGCCAAAGGGGGACTAGTCAGCATGAGCAGTTCTTC. This sequence joins TRBV3-1 (or the pseudogene TRBV3-2) and TRBJ2-1, with 8 bases identical to TRBD2. This CDR3 has 15 amino acids. The germline V gene encodes CDR1 LGHDT and CDR2 YNNKEL (reference sequence). Losses at the gene ends were 2 bases for V and 8 bases for J; bases not matched to a gene: 8.

This clone occurred a few times. This chain connects TRBV7-9 to TRBJ1-4; no clear D gene. V shed 3 bases and J shed 7 bases, with 9 bases lying between them. The CDR3 runs to 13 residues. CDR1 SEHNR and CDR2 FQNEAQ come from the germline V gene (reference sequence). The CDR3 DNA reads as TGTGCCAGCAGCTTTCCGGAAGCTGAAAAACTGTTTTTT. It encodes CASSFPEAEKLFF.

This clone was detected only a few times. The genes are TRBV28 and TRBJ1-4; D unclear. CDR1 and CDR2 from the germline V gene are MDHEN and SYDVKM. There are 12 residues in the CDR3. With 8 bases removed from V and 6 bases from J, the gap between germline ends came to 10 bases. This chain's CDR3 is CASGRSDEKLFF. CDR3 nucleotide sequence: TGTGCCAGCGGCAGATCGGATGAAAAACTGTTTTTT.